Sequencing of this T cell receptor (beta chain) was carried out in a study of blood T cell repertoires in COVID-19. Sequencing was performed with immunoSEQ multiplex PCR; in TCRdb, only in-frame clones are kept and a portion is missing. The table includes about 200,000 clones, 80% to 90% detected once. V dropped 1 base and J dropped 7; count of bases not matched to a gene: 2. The CDR3 has 13 residues. Per the germline V gene, CDR1 is SGHAT and CDR2 is FQNNGV. The origin of this receptor is an elderly woman with acute or convalescent COVID-19. V and J are TRBV11-2 and TRBJ1-2, with 8 bases matching TRBD1. Sequenced material: peripheral blood. The CDR3 loop reads CASSLAQGGGYTF. The CDR3 bases are TGTGCCAGCAGCTTAGCACAGGGGGGTGGCTACACCTTC.